The text below deals with one T cell receptor (beta chain). The conserved closing phenylalanine or tryptophan is absent in this CDR3, likely reflecting a read error. No DNA is shown, since the ends of the CDR3 on it are uncertain; the CDR3 is the one TCRdb lists. This entry is derived from a study of blood T cell repertoires in COVID-19. Measured with immunoSEQ multiplex PCR; TCRdb has only the in-frame clones, and not every one. The data hold about 190,000 clones, with 90% observed a single time. This clonotype originated in a man aged 50-60 years with acute or convalescent COVID-19. Specimen: peripheral blood.

This CDR3 reads CAKSREIRRS. The V gene is TRBV9, the J gene TRBJ1-4. The CDR3 has 10 amino acids, counting both end residues. Germline V CDR1 and CDR2: SGDLS, YYNGEE.